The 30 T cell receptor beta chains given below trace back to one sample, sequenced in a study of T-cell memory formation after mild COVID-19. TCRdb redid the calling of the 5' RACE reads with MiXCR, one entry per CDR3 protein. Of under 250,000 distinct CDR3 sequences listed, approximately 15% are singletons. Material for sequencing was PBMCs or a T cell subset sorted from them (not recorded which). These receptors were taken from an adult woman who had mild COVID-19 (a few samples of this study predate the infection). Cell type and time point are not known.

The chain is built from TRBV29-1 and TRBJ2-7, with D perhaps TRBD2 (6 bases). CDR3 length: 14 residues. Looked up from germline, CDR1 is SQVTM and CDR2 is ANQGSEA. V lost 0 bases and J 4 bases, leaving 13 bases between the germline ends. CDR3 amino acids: CSVEDRRGGYEQYF. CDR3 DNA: TGCAGCGTTGAAGATCGTCGTGGAGGGTACGAGCAGTACTTC.

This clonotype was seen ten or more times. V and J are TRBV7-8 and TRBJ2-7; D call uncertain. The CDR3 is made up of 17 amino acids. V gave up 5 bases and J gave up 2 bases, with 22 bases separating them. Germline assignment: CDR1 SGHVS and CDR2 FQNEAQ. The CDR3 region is CASSTSRRAGNTYEQYF. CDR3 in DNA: TGTGCCAGCAGCACAAGCCGTCGGGCCGGTAATACCTACGAGCAGTACTTC. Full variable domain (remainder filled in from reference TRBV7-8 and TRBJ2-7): GAGVSQSPRYKVAKRGQDVALRCDPISGHVSLFWYQQALGQGPEFLTYFQNEAQLDKSGLPSDRFFAERPEGSVSTLKIQRTQQEDSAVYLCASSTSRRAGNTYEQYFGPGTRLTVT.

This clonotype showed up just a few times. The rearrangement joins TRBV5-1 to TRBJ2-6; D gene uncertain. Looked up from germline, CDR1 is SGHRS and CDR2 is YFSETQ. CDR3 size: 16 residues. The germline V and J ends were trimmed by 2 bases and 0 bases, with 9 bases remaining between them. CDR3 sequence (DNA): TGCGCCAGCAGCTTTGAATGGGGCTCTGGGGCCAACGTCCTGACTTTC. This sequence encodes CASSFEWGSGANVLTF.

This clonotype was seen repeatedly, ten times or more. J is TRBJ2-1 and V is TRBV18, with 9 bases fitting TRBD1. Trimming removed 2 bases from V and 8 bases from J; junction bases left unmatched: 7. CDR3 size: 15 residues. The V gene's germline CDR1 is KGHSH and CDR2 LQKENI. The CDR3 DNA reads TGTGCCAGCTCACCAGGCGGACAGGGGTTCGATGAGCAGTTCTTC. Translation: CASSPGGQGFDEQFF.

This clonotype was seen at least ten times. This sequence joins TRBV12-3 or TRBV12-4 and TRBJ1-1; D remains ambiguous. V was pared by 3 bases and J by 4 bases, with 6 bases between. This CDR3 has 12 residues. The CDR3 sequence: CASSFAGTEAFF. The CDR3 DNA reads TGTGCCAGCAGTTTTGCAGGCACTGAAGCTTTCTTT.

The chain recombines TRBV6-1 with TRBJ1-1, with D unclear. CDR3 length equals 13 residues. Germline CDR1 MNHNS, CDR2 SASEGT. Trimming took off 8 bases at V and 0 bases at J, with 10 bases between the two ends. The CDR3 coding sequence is TGTGCCAGCCGGTTGGTTGTGAACACTGAAGCTTTCTTT. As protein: CASRLVVNTEAFF.

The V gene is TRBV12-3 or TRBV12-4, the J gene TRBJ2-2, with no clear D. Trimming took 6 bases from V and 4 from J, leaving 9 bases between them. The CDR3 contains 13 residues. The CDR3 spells CASRPRSTGELFF. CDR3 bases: TGTGCCAGCAGACCTAGAAGCACCGGGGAGCTGTTTTTT.

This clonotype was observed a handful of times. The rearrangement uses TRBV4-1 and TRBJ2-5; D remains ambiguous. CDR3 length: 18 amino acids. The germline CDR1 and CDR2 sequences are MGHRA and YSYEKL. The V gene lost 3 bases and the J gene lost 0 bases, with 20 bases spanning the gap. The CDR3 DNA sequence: TGCGCCAGCAGCCAGTCTCGCGGCGGTGGTGGGTACCAAGAGACCCAGTACTTC. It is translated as CASSQSRGGGGYQETQYF.

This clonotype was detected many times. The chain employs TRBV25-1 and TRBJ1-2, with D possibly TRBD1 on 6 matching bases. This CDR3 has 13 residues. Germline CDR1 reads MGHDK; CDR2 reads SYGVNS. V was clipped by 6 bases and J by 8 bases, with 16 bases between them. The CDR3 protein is CASRQQGGAGYTF. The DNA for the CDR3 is TGTGCCAGCAGACAACAGGGAGGGGCGGGCTACACCTTC.

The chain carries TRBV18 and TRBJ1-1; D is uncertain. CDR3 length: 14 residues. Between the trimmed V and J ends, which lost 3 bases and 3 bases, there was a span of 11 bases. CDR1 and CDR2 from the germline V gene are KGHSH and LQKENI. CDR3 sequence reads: CASSPRPQYTEAFF. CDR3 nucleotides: TGTGCCAGCTCACCCCGACCCCAATACACTGAAGCTTTCTTT.

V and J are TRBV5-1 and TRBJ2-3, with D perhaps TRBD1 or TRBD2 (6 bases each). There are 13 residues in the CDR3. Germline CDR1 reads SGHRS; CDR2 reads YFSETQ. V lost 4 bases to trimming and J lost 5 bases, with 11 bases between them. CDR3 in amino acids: CASSRGQGDTQYF. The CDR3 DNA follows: TGCGCCAGCAGCCGGGGGCAGGGAGATACGCAGTATTTT.

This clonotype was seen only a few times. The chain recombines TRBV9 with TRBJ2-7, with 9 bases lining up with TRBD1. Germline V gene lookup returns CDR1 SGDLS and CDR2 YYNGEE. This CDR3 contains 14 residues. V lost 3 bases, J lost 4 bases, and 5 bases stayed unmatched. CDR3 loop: CASSASDRGYEQYF. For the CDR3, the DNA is TGTGCCAGCAGCGCCTCGGACAGGGGATACGAGCAGTACTTC.

The DNA for the CDR3 is TGTGCCAGCAGCTTTGGGGGGATGAACACTGAAGCTTTCTTT. It specifies CASSFGGMNTEAFF. V is TRBV7-9 and J is TRBJ1-1; maybe TRBD1 (5 bases). The CDR3 has 14 residues. Trimming shortened V by 3 bases and J by 0 bases, and 8 bases separated the two germline ends. Per germline, CDR1 SEHNR and CDR2 FQNEAQ (reference sequence).

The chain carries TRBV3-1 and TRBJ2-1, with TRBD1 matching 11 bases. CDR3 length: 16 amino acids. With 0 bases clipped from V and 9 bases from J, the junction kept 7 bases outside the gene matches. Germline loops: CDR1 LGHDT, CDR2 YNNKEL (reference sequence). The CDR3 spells CASSQETRTGGAEQFF. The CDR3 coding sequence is TGTGCCAGCAGCCAAGAGACTCGGACAGGGGGCGCTGAGCAGTTCTTC.

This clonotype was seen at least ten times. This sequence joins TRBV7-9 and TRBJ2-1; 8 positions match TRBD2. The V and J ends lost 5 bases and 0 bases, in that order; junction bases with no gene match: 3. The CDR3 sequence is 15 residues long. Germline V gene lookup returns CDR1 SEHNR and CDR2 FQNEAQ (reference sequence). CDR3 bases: TGTGCCAGCAGCCCGGGGGGGAGCTCCTACAATGAGCAGTTCTTC. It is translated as CASSPGGSSYNEQFF.

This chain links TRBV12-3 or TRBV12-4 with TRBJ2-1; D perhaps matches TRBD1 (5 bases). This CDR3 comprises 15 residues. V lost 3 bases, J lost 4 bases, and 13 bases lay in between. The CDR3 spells CASSFVTANYNEQFF. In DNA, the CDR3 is TGTGCCAGCAGTTTCGTGACAGCCAATTACAATGAGCAGTTCTTC.

The CDR3 sequence: CASSQSGLAGYAETQYF. The CDR3 nucleotides are TGTGCCAGCAGCCAGTCGGGACTAGCGGGATACGCGGAGACCCAGTACTTC. The chain uses TRBV3-1 and TRBJ2-5; 13 bases align to TRBD2. This CDR3 is 17 amino acids long. Germline values: CDR1 LGHDT, CDR2 YNNKEL (reference sequence). With V trimmed by 3 bases and J by 5 bases, 9 bases remained unmatched.

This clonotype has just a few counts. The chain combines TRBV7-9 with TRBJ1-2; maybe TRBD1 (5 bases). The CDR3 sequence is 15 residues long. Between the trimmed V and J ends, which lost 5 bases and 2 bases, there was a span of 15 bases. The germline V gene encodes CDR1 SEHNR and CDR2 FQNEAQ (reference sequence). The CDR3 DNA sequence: TGTGCCAGCAGCCGTGGCAGGGACGGAAACTATGGCTACACCTTC. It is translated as CASSRGRDGNYGYTF. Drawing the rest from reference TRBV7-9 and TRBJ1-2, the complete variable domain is DTGVSQNPRHKITKRGQNVTFRCDPISEHNRLYWYRQTLGQGPEFLTYFQNEAQLEKSRLLSDRFSAERPKGSFSTLEIQRTEQGDSAMYLCASSRGRDGNYGYTFGSGTRLTVV.

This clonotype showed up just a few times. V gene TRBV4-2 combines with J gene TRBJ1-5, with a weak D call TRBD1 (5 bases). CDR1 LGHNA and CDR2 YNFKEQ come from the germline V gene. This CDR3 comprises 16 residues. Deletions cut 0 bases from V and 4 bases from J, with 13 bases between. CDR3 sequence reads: CASSQDYGAENQPQHF. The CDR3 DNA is TGTGCCAGCAGCCAAGATTACGGGGCGGAGAATCAGCCCCAGCATTTT.

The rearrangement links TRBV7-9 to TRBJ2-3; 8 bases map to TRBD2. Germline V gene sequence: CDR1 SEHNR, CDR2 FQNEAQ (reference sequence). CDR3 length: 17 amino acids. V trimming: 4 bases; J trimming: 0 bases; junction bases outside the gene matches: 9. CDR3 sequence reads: CASSSGGGETSTDTQYF. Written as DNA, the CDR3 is TGTGCCAGCAGCTCGGGAGGGGGTGAAACTAGCACAGATACGCAGTATTTT.

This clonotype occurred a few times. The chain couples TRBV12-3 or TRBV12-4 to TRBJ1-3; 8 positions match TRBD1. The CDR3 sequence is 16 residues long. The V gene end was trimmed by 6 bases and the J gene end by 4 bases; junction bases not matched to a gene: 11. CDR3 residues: CASRRDRGTVGNTIYF. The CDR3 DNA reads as TGTGCCAGCAGAAGAGACAGGGGCACTGTAGGAAACACCATATATTTT.

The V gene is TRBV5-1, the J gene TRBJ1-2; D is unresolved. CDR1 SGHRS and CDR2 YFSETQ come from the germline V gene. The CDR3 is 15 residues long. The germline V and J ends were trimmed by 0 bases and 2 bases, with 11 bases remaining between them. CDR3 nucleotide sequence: TGCGCCAGCAGCTTGGAGGCAGCCGCAAACTATGGCTACACCTTC. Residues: CASSLEAAANYGYTF.

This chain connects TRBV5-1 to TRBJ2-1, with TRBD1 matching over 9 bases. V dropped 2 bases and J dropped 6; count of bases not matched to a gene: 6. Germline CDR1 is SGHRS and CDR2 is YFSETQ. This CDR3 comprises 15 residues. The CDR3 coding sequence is TGCGCCAGCAGCTTACCGGGACAGGGCAGCAATGAGCAGTTCTTC. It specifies CASSLPGQGSNEQFF.

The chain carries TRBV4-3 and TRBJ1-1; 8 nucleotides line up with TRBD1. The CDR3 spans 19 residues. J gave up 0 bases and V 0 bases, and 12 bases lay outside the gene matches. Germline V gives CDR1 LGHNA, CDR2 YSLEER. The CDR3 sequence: CASSQDGRGRWGMNTEAFF. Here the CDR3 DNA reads TGCGCCAGCAGCCAAGATGGCAGGGGGCGATGGGGGATGAACACTGAAGCTTTCTTT.

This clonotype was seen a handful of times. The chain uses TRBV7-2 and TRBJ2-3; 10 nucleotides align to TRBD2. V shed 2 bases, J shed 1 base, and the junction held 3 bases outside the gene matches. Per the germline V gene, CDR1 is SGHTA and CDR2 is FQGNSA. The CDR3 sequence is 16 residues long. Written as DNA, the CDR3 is TGTGCCAGCAGCTTACTAGCGGGGGCGGGCACAGATACGCAGTATTTT. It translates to CASSLLAGAGTDTQYF.

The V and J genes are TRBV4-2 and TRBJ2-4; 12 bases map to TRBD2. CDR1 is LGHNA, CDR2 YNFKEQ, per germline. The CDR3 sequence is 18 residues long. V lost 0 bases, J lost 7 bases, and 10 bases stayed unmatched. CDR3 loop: CASSQDIGLAGPLNIQYF. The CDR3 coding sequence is TGTGCCAGCAGCCAAGATATAGGACTAGCGGGACCCCTTAACATTCAGTACTTC.

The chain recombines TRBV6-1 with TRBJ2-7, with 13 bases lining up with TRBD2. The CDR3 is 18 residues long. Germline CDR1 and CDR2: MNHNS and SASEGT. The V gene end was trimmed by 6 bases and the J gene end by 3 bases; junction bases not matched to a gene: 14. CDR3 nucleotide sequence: TGTGCCAGCAGGGGACTAGCGGGGCAGAGGGGTTTTAGCTACGAGCAGTACTTC. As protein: CASRGLAGQRGFSYEQYF.

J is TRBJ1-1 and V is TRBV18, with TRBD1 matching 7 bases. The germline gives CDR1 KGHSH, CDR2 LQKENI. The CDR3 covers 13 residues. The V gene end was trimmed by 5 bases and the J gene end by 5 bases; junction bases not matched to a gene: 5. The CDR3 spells CASSWDSRTEAFF. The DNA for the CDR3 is TGTGCCAGCTCATGGGACAGCCGGACTGAAGCTTTCTTT.

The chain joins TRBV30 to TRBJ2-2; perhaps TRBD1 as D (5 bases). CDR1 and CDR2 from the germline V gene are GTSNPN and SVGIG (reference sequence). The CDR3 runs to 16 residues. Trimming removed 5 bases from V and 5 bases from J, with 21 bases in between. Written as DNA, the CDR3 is TGTGCCTGGGGGTCTCTGCAGGGTTCAGGGACCGGGGAGCTGTTTTTT. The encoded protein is CAWGSLQGSGTGELFF.

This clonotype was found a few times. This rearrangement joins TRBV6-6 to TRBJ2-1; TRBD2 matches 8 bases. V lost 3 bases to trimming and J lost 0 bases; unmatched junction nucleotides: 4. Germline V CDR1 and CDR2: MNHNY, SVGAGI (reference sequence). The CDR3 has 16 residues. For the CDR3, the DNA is TGTGCCAGCAGTTATGGAGGGACTAGCTCCTACAATGAGCAGTTCTTC. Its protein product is CASSYGGTSSYNEQFF.